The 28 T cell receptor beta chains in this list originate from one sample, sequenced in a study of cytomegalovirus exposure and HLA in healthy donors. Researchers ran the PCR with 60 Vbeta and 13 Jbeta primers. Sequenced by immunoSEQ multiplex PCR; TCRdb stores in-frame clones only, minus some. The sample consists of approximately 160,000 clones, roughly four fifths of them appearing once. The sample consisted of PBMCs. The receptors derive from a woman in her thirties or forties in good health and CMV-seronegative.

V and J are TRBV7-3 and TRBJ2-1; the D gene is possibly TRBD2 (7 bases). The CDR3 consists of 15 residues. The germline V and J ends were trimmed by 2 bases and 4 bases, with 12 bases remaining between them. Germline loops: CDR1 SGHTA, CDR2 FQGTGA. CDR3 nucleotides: TGTGCCAGCAGCTTACAGGGGAGGGGGTACAATGAGCAGTTCTTC. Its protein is CASSLQGRGYNEQFF.

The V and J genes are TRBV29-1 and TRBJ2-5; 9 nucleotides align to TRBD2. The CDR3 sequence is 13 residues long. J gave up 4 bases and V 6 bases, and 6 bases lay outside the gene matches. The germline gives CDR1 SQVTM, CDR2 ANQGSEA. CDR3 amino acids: CSVHSGSGETQYF. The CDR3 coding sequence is TGCAGCGTCCATAGCGGGAGCGGAGAGACCCAGTACTTC.

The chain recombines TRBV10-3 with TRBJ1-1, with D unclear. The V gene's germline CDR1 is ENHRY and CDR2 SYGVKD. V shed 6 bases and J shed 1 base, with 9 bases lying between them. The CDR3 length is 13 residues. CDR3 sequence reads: CAISGTANTEAFF. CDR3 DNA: TGTGCCATCAGCGGAACAGCGAACACTGAAGCTTTCTTT.

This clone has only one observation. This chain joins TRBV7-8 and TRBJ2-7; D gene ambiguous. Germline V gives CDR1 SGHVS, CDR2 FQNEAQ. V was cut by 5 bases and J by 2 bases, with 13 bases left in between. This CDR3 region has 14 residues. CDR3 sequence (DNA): TGTGCCAGCAGCCCGCGCGCAACGACCTACGAGCAGTACTTC. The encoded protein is CASSPRATTYEQYF. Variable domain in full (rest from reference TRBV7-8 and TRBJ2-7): GAGVSQSPRYKVAKRGQDVALRCDPISGHVSLFWYQQALGQGPEFLTYFQNEAQLDKSGLPSDRFFAERPEGSVSTLKIQRTQQEDSAVYLCASSPRATTYEQYFGPGTRLTVT.

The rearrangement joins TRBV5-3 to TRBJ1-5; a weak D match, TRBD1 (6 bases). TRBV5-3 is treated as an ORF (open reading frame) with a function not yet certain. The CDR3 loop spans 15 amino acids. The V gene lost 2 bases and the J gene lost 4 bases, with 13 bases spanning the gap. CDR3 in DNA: TGTGCCAGAAGCTTCCGACAGGAGCGTAATCAGCCCCAGCATTTT. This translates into CARSFRQERNQPQHF.

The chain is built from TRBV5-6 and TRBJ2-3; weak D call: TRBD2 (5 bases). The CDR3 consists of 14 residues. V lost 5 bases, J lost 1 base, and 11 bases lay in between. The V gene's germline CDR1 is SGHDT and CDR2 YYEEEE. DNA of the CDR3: TGTGCCAGCAGTTGGTCCGGGGGCACAGATACGCAGTATTTT. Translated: CASSWSGGTDTQYF.

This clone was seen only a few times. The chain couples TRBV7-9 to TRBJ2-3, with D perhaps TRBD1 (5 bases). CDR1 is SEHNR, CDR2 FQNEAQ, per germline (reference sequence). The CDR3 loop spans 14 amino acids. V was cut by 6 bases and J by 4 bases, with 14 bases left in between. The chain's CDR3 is CASSFSQGADTQYF. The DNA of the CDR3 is TGTGCCAGCAGTTTTTCCCAAGGGGCAGATACGCAGTATTTT.

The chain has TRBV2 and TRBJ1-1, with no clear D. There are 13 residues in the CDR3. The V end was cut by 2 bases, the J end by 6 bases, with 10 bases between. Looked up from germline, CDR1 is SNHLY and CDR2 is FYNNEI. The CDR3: CASSEWTSPEAFF. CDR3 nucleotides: TGTGCCAGCAGTGAATGGACTAGCCCTGAAGCTTTCTTT.

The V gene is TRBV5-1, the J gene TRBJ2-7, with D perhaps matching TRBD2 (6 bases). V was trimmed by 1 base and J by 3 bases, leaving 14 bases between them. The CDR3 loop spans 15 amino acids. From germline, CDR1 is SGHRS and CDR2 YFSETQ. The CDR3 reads CASSLPGTGVYEQYF. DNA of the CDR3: TGCGCCAGCAGCTTGCCCGGGACGGGGGTCTACGAGCAGTACTTC. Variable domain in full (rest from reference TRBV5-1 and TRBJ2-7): KAGVTQTPRYLIKTRGQQVTLSCSPISGHRSVSWYQQTPGQGLQFLFEYFSETQRNKGNFPGRFSGRQFSNSRSEMNVSTLELGDSALYLCASSLPGTGVYEQYFGPGTRLTVT.

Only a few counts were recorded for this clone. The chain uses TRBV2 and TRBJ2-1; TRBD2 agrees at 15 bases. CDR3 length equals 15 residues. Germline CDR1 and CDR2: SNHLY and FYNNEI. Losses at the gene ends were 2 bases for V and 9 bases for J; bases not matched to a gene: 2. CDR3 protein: CASSEQGLAGGEQFF. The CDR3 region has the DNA TGTGCCAGCAGTGAACAGGGACTAGCGGGAGGTGAGCAGTTCTTC.

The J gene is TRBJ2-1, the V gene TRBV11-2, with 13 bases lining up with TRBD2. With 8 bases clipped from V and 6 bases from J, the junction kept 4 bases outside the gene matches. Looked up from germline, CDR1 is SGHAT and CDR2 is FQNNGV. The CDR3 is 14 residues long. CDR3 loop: CASSLAGGPNEQFF. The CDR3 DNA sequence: TGTGCCAGCTCACTAGCGGGAGGGCCCAATGAGCAGTTCTTC.

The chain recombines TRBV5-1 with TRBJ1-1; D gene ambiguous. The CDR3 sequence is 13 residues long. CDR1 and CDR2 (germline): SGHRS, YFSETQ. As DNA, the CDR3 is TGCGCGGAGGGCACGGGCCTCGGGACTGAAGCTTTCTTT. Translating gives CAEGTGLGTEAFF.

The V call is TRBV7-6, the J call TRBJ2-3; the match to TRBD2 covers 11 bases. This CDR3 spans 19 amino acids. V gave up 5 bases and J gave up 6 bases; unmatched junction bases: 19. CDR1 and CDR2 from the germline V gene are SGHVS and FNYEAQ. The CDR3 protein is CASSLGTGFTSGREDTQYF. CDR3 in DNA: TGTGCCAGCAGCCTCGGGACAGGGTTTACTAGCGGGAGAGAGGATACGCAGTATTTT.

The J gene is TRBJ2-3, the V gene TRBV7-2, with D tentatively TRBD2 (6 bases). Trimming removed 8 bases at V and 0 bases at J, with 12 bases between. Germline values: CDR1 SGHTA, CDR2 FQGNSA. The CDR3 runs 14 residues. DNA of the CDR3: TGTGCCAGCCGCGCGGGGTACAGCACAGATACGCAGTATTTT. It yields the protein CASRAGYSTDTQYF. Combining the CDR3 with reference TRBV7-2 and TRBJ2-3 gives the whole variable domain GAGVSQSPSNKVTEKGKDVELRCDPISGHTALYWYRQSLGQGLEFLIYFQGNSAPDKSGLPSDRFSAERTGGSVSTLTIQRTQQEDSAVYLCASRAGYSTDTQYFGPGTRLTVL.

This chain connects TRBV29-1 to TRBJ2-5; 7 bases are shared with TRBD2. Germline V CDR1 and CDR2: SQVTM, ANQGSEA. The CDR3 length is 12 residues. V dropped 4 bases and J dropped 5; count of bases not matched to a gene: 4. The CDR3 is CSVATGGETQYF. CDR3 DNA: TGCAGCGTTGCGACCGGGGGGGAGACCCAGTACTTC.

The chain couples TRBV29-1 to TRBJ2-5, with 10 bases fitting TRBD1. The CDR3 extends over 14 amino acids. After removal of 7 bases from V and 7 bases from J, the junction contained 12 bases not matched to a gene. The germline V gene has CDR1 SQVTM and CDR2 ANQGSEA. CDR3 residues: CSASKGDRGGTQYF. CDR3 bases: TGCAGCGCCTCGAAAGGGGACAGGGGAGGGACCCAGTACTTC.

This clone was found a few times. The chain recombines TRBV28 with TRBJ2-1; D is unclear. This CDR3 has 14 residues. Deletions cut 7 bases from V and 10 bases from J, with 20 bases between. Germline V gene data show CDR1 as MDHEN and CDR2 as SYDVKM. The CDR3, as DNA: TGTGCCAGCACAGCCTATCGGGTCTCAAGCGAGCAGTTCTTC. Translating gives CASTAYRVSSEQFF. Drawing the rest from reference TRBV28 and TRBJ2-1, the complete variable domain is DVKVTQSSRYLVKRTGEKVFLECVQDMDHENMFWYRQDPGLGLRLIYFSYDVKMKEKGDIPEGYSVSREKKERFSLILESASTNQTSMYLCASTAYRVSSEQFFGPGTRLTVL.

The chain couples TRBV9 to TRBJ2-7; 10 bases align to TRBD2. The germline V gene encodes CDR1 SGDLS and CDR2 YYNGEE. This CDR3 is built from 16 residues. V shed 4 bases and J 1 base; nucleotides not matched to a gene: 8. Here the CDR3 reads CASSSTSGATSYEQYF. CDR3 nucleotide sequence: TGTGCCAGCAGCTCAACTAGCGGGGCTACTTCCTACGAGCAGTACTTC.

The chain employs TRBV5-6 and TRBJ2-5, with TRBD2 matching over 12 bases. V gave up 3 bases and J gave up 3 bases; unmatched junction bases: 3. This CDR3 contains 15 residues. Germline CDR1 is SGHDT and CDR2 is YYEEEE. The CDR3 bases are TGTGCCAGCAGCTATAGACTAGCGGGAGAAGAGACCCAGTACTTC. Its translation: CASSYRLAGEETQYF.

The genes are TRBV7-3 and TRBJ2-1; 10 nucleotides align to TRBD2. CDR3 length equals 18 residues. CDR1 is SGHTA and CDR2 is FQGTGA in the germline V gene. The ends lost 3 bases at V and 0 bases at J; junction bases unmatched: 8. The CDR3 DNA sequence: TGTGCCAGCAGCTTTTCTAGCGGGAGCTCGTTCTCCTACAATGAGCAGTTCTTC. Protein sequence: CASSFSSGSSFSYNEQFF.

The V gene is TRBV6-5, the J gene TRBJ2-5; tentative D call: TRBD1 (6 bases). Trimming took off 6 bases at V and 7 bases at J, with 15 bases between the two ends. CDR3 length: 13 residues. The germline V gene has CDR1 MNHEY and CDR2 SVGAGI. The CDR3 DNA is TGTGCCAGCAGACAGGGCTCCCTGGGGACCCAGTACTTC. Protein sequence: CASRQGSLGTQYF.

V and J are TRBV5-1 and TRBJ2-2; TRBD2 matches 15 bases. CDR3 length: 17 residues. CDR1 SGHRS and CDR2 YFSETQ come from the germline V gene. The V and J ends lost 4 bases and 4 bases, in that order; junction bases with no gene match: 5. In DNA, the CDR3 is TGCGCCAGCAGCCCTACGGGACTAGCGGGAGGCACCGGGGAGCTGTTTTTT. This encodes CASSPTGLAGGTGELFF.

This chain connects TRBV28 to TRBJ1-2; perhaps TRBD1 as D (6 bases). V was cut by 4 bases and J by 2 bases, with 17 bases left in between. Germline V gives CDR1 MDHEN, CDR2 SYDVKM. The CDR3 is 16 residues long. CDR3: CASSSGAGEGNYGYTF. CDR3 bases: TGTGCCAGCAGTTCGGGGGCGGGGGAAGGGAACTATGGCTACACCTTC.

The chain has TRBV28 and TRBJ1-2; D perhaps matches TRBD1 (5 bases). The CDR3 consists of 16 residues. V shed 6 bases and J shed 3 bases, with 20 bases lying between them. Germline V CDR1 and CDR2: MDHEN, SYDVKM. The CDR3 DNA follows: TGTGCCAGCAGGGGCGCCGGGGGTTTGGTCGACTATGGCTACACCTTC. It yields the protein CASRGAGGLVDYGYTF.

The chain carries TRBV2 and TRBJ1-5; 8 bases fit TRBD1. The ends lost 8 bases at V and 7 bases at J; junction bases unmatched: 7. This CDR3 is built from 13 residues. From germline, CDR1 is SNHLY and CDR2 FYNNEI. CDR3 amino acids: CASVQGALQPQHF. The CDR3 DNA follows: TGTGCCAGCGTTCAGGGGGCTTTGCAGCCCCAGCATTTT. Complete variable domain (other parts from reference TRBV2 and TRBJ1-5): EPEVTQTPSHQVTQMGQEVILRCVPISNHLYFYWYRQILGQKVEFLVSFYNNEISEKSEIFDDQFSVERPDGSNFTLKIRSTKLEDSAMYFCASVQGALQPQHFGDGTRLSIL.

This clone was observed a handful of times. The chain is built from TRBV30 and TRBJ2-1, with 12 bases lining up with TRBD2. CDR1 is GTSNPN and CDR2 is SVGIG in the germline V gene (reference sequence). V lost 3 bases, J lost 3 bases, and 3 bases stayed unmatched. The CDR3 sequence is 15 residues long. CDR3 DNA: TGTGCCTGGAGCCGACTAGCGGGGGACTACAATGAGCAGTTCTTC. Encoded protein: CAWSRLAGDYNEQFF. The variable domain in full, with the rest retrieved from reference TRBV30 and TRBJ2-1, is SQTIHQWPATLVQPVGSPLSLECTVEGTSNPNLYWYRQAAGRGLQLLFYSVGIGQISSEVPQNLSASRPQDRQFILSSKKLLLSDSGFYLCAWSRLAGDYNEQFFGPGTRLTVL.

The DNA for the CDR3 is TGTGCCAGCAGCTTCGGGGATCCCGAGCAGTACTTC. Its translation is CASSFGDPEQYF. J is TRBJ2-7 and V is TRBV7-9; TRBD2 is a possible D gene (5 bases). The CDR3 totals 12 residues. CDR1 and CDR2 (germline): SEHNR, FQNEAQ (reference sequence). The germline V and J ends were trimmed by 3 bases and 6 bases, with 9 bases remaining between them.

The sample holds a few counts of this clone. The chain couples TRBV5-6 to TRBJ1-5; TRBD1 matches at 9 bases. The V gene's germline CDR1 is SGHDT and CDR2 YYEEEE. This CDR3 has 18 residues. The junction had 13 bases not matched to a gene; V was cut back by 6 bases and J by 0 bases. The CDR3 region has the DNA TGTGCCAGCATGGGGAGGGACAGGGACCACTATAGCAATCAGCCCCAGCATTTT. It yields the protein CASMGRDRDHYSNQPQHF.